The subject of this entry is one T cell receptor beta chain. Its antigen is as yet unknown. RNA extraction was followed by reverse transcription into cDNA, which acted as the sequencing template. Clones were read by immunoSEQ multiplex PCR, and TCRdb kept only the in-frame ones, dropping some. The sample lists fewer than 250,000 clones, approximately 60% occurring once. Sample treatment: oral pan-JAK inhibitor, 5-10 mg twice daily. The source of the sample is a study of CD8+ T cells in alopecia areata. Study conclusions and caveats: The study found tofacitinib significantly decreased scalp clonality and expanded CD8+ clones among the top 100. Clonality exceeded that of normal scalp in lesional scalp, most notably in alopecia totalis/universalis.

The length of the CDR3 is 14 residues. V was pared by 5 bases and J by 4 bases, with 10 bases of the junction left unmatched. Germline values: CDR1 SQVTM, CDR2 ANQGSEA. The chain couples TRBV29-1 to TRBJ2-5, with 7 bases fitting TRBD2. The source is a human donor with alopecia areata. Material: CD4+ T cells sorted from blood, obtained at week 4, from a patient treated with tofacitinib. The CDR3 here is CSVSSGWEGETQYF. The CDR3 nucleotides are TGCAGCGTTAGTAGCGGGTGGGAAGGAGAGACCCAGTACTTC.